This T cell receptor (beta chain) was recorded in a study of T cells in Graves' hyperthyroidism and ophthalmopathy. Amplification of TCR beta CDR3 regions used RNA as the template. Using the HTBI primer set, a first-round RT-PCR was run on the TCR CDR3. TCRdb re-analysed the multiplex PCR reads in MiXCR, keeping a single row per CDR3 protein. The data hold about 680,000 distinct CDR3 sequences, with roughly a third observed a single time. To note about this clonotype: The antigen is undetermined.

Stable hyperthyroidism: no ophthalmopathy progression over 18 months of follow-up. The CDR3 loop spans 14 amino acids. Looked up from germline, CDR1 is DFQATT and CDR2 is SNEGSKA (reference sequence). Trimming cost V 6 bases and J 8 bases; bases outside gene matches: 10. Overall study findings and caveats: Most thyroid clonotypes expanded above 0.001 appeared in blood too.

V and J are TRBV20-1 and TRBJ1-2, with 12 bases fitting TRBD1. Sample: blood. This clonotype was sampled from a woman between 35 and 50 years old with Graves' hyperthyroidism. This CDR3 reads CSAGAGTGGNGYTF. In DNA, the CDR3 is TGCAGTGCAGGTGCCGGGACAGGGGGCAACGGCTACACCTTC.